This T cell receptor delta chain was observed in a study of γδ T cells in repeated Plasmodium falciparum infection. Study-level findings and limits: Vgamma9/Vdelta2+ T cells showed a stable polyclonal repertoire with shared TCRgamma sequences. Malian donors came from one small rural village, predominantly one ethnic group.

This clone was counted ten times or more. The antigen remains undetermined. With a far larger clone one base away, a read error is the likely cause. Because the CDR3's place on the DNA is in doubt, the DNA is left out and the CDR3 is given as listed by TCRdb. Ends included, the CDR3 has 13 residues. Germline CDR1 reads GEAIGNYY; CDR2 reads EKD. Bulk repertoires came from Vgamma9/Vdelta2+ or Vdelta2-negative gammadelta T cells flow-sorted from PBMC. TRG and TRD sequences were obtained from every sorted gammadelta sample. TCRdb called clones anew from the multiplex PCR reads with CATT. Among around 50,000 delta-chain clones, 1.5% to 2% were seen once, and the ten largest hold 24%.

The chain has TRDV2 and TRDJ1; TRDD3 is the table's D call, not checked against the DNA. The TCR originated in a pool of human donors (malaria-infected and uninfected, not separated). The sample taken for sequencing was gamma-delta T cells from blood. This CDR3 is CACWGIGTDKLIF.